These T cell receptor beta chains were read from a single sample in a study of siplizumab effects on memory and regulatory T cells. Method: immunoSEQ multiplex PCR; TCRdb's copy keeps in-frame clones and lacks some. The table lists about 100,000 clones, more than 85% of them singletons, with over 0.12% in the top ten. The sample was CD4+ T cells sorted from blood. The receptors shown here come from a human donor in good health. Each CDR3 is given without its conserved first and last residue. Where a row states a size, it is once, few, many or the class of an expanded clone; other rows omit it.

j_gene: TRBJ2-5; v_gene: TRBV5-1; abundance: .; CDR3aa: ASSRSVPRSGETQY
j_gene: TRBJ2-7; v_gene: TRBV15; abundance: .; CDR3aa: ATSVGTSVHEQY
j_gene: TRBJ1-5; v_gene: TRBV6-1; abundance: .; CDR3aa: ASSARPNQPQH
j_gene: TRBJ2-5; v_gene: TRBV19; abundance: .; CDR3aa: ASSPVSSGGRDQY
j_gene: TRBJ2-5; v_gene: TRBV5-1; abundance: once; CDR3aa: ASSPTAGQETQY
j_gene: TRBJ1-6; v_gene: TRBV2; abundance: few; CDR3aa: ASSQEGRSYNSPLH
j_gene: TRBJ2-3; v_gene: TRBV25-1; abundance: .; CDR3aa: ASSTLLSTDTQY
j_gene: TRBJ2-7; v_gene: TRBV27; abundance: .; CDR3aa: ASSLRRGGESEQY
j_gene: TRBJ1-2; v_gene: TRBV19; abundance: .; CDR3aa: ASSIPTPNYGYT
j_gene: TRBJ2-5; v_gene: TRBV4-3; abundance: .; CDR3aa: ASSQAYQETQY
j_gene: TRBJ2-3; v_gene: TRBV28; abundance: few; CDR3aa: ASSADRVGGTRSTDTQY
j_gene: TRBJ1-3; v_gene: TRBV4-3; abundance: .; CDR3aa: ASSEGQPSSGNTIY
j_gene: TRBJ2-5; v_gene: TRBV4-3; abundance: once; CDR3aa: ASPASAGGLETQY
j_gene: TRBJ2-5; v_gene: TRBV10-3; abundance: .; CDR3aa: AINSGEGETQY
j_gene: TRBJ1-1; v_gene: TRBV30; abundance: .; CDR3aa: AWSVGGQGGTEAF
j_gene: TRBJ1-3; v_gene: TRBV5-5; abundance: .; CDR3aa: ASNKQGAKGNTIY